Listed here are 4 T cell receptor beta chains from one sample, sequenced in a study of radiotherapy plus CTLA-4 blockade in lung cancer. Clones were read by immunoSEQ multiplex PCR, and TCRdb kept only the in-frame ones, dropping some. Of about 80,000 clones in the sample, 86% are singletons; the top ten hold more than 2%. The input for sequencing was peripheral blood, taken from a patient treated with radiotherapy plus ipilimumab. The receptors were gathered from a human donor with non-small cell lung cancer who had a partial response to radiotherapy plus ipilimumab.

The chain has TRBV27 and TRBJ2-1; 10 nucleotides match TRBD2. V was clipped by 4 bases and J by 3 bases; unmatched bases: 6. Per the germline V gene, CDR1 is MNHEY and CDR2 is SMNVEV (reference sequence). This CDR3 spans 16 amino acids. The CDR3 nucleotides read TGTGCCAGCAGTTCCCCGACTAGCGGGCTCTACAATGAGCAGTTCTTC. This encodes CASSSPTSGLYNEQFF.

V is TRBV28 and J is TRBJ1-2, with D possibly TRBD1 on 5 matching bases. V dropped 8 bases and J dropped 1 base, with 17 bases sitting between them. CDR1 MDHEN and CDR2 SYDVKM come from the germline V gene. This CDR3 has 15 residues. CDR3 DNA: TGTGCCAGCGTGATGGGGGGGTTTATTAACTATGGCTACACCTTC. It translates to CASVMGGFINYGYTF.

This clone was seen only a few times. The chain joins TRBV10-3 to TRBJ1-1; D might be TRBD1 (5 bases). Looked up from germline, CDR1 is ENHRY and CDR2 is SYGVKD. The ends were cut back, 4 bases at V and 5 bases at J, with 8 bases in the middle. This CDR3 comprises 12 residues. DNA for the CDR3: TGTGCCATCAGTGCAGGGACTACTGAAGCTTTCTTT. It codes for CAISAGTTEAFF.

The rearrangement links TRBV28 to TRBJ1-5; tentative D call: TRBD1 (5 bases). Germline CDR1 is MDHEN and CDR2 is SYDVKM. V lost 3 bases and J 2 bases, leaving 14 bases between the germline ends. There are 16 residues in the CDR3. CDR3 residues: CASSFPLRVGNQPQHF. In nucleotides, the CDR3 is TGTGCCAGCAGTTTCCCTCTCAGGGTGGGCAATCAGCCCCAGCATTTT. Full variable domain (outside the CDR3, taken from reference TRBV28 and TRBJ1-5): DVKVTQSSRYLVKRTGEKVFLECVQDMDHENMFWYRQDPGLGLRLIYFSYDVKMKEKGDIPEGYSVSREKKERFSLILESASTNQTSMYLCASSFPLRVGNQPQHFGDGTRLSIL.